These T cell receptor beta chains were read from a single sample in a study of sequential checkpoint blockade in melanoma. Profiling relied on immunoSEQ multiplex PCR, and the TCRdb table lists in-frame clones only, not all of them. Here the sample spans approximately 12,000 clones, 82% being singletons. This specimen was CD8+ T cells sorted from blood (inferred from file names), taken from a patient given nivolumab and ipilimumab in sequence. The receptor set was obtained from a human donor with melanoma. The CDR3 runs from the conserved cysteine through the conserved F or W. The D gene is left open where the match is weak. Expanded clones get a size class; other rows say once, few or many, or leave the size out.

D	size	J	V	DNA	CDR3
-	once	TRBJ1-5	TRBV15	TGTGCCACCAGCGGAAACAGGGATTTAGGCAATCAGCCCCAGCATTTT	CATSGNRDLGNQPQHF
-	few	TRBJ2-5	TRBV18	TGTGCCAGCTCACCCACTAGTTGGACAGCAAAGGAGACCCAGTACTTC	CASSPTSWTAKETQYF
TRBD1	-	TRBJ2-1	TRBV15	TGTGCCACCAGCAGAGATAGAGGGGGCCTCGATGAGCAGTTCTTC	CATSRDRGGLDEQFF
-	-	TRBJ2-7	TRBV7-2	TGTGCCAGCAGCTTCCTAGCGTTCTACGAGCAGTACTTC	CASSFLAFYEQYF
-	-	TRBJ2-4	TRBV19	TGTGCCAGTAGCACCGGGGGCCGGGGGGAAAACATTCAGTACTTC	CASSTGGRGENIQYF
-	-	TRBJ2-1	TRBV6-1	TGTGCCAGCAGTGAAGTGGGCGATTACAATGAGCAGTTCTTC	CASSEVGDYNEQFF
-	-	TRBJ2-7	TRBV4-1	TGCGCCAGCAGCCAGGGGGCAACTGGGATCCCCTTCGAGCAGTACTTC	CASSQGATGIPFEQYF
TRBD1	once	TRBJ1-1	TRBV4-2	TGTGCCAGCAGCCAAGGGACAGGGGACATGAACACTGAAGCTTTCTTT	CASSQGTGDMNTEAFF
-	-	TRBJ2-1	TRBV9	TGTGCCAGCAGCAGTAGCGGAAGCTCCTACAATGAGCAGTTCTTC	CASSSSGSSYNEQFF
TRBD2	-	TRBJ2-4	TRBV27	TGTGCCAGCAGTCCCCGGACTAGCGGTTACAAAAACATTCAGTACTTC	CASSPRTSGYKNIQYF
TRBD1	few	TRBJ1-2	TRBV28	TGTGCCAGCAGTTTCGACAGGGGAGATGGCTACACCTTC	CASSFDRGDGYTF
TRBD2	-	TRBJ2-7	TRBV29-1	TGCAGCGTCGCTGGGGGGCGAGAGCGGGAGGCGTCCTACGAGCAGTACTTC	CSVAGGREREASYEQYF
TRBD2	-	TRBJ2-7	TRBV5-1	TGCGCCAGCAGCTTGTGGGGGGCTAGCGGGAGAGACGAGCAGTACTTC	CASSLWGASGRDEQYF
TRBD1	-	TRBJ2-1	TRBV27	TGTGCCAGCAGTTTTGGGACAGGCCTTGAGCAGTTCTTC	CASSFGTGLEQFF
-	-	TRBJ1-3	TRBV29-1	TGCAGCGTCTGGACTAGTGGAAACACCATATATTTT	CSVWTSGNTIYF
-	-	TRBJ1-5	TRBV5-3	TGTGCCAGAAGCGGTTACTATAGCAATCAGCCCCAGCATTTT	CARSGYYSNQPQHF
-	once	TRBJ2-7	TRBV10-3	TGTGCCATCAGTGAGTCGAGCCGGGACACGGTCTACGAGCAGTACTTC	CAISESSRDTVYEQYF
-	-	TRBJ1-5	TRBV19	TGTGCCAGTACACCGGTGAGCAATCAGCCCCAGCATTTT	CASTPVSNQPQHF
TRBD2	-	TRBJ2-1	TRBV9	TGTGCCAGCAGCGCCAGCGGGAGTAAGGATGAGCAGTTCTTC	CASSASGSKDEQFF
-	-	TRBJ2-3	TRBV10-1	TGCGCCAGCAGTCTTGGGGAGGGGGACACAGATACGCAGTATTTT	CASSLGEGDTDTQYF
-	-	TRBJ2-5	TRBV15	TGTGCCACCAGCAGAGCGGACAACTTAGAGACCCAGTACTTC	CATSRADNLETQYF
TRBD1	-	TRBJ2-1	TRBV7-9	TGTGCCAGCAGCTTAGTCGGCAGGGGGCCCAATGAGCAGTTCTTC	CASSLVGRGPNEQFF
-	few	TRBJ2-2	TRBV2	TGTGCCAGCAGTGATGATCAGGTTGCCCCCGGGGAGCTGTTTTTT	CASSDDQVAPGELFF
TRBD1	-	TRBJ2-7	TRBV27	TGTGCCAGCAGTTCGAATTGGGACAGCTCCTACGAGCAGTACTTC	CASSSNWDSSYEQYF
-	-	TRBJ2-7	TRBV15	TGTGCCACCAGCAGAGATGTGAGCTACGAGCAGTACTTC	CATSRDVSYEQYF
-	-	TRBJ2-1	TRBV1	TGCACCAGCAGCAACATTTCCTTTGTCGATGAGCAGTTCTTC	CTSSNISFVDEQFF
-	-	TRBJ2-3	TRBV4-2	TGTGCCAGCAGCGAGACTAGCACAGATACGCAGTATTTT	CASSETSTDTQYF
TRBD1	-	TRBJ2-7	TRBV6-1	TGTGCCAGCAGTGAAGAAACAGCCAGGGGGTTGAAAGAGCAGTACTTC	CASSEETARGLKEQYF
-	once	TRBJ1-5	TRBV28	TGTGCCAGCAGAACTGACAGTTTCAATCAGCCCCAGCATTTT	CASRTDSFNQPQHF
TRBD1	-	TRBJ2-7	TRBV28	TGTGCCAGCCGATACGGGACAGGGGATATCTACGAGCAGTACTTC	CASRYGTGDIYEQYF
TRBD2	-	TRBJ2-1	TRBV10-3	TGTGCCACAAGCGGGGATACATACAATGAGCAGTTCTTC	CATSGDTYNEQFF
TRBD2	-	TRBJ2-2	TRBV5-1	TGCGCCAGCAGCTACGGGACTAGCGGACCGAACACCGGGGAGCTGTTTTTT	CASSYGTSGPNTGELFF
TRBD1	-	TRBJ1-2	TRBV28	TGTGCCAGCAGAGGCACAGGGGGAGGCTACACCTTC	CASRGTGGGYTF
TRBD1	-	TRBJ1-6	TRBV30	TGTGCCTGGAGACAGGGACAGGCTGAAACCCCTTATAATTCACCCCTCCACTTT	CAWRQGQAETPYNSPLHF
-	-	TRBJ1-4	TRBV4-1	TGCGCCAGCAGTTATTCCGGGTCGAGTAATGAAAAACTGTTTTTT	CASSYSGSSNEKLFF
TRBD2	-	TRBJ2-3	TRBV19	TGTGCCAGTAGTATAAGTAGCGGGGGGTTCACAGATACGCAGTATTTT	CASSISSGGFTDTQYF
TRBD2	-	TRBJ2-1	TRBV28	TGTGCCAGCAGTTTACATCCTAGCGGGGGCCGCAATGAGCAGTTCTTC	CASSLHPSGGRNEQFF
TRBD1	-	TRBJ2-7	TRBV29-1	TGCAGCGCCCGGGACAGTTCCTACGAGCAGTACTTC	CSARDSSYEQYF
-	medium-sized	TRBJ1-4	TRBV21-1	TGTGCCAGCAGCAAACATTTCACTAATGAAAAACTGTTTTTT	CASSKHFTNEKLFF
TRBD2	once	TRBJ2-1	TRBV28	TGTGCCAGCCGCCCGAACTACGGGACTAGCGGGAGCGACCCTTCCTACAATGAGCAGTTCTTC	CASRPNYGTSGSDPSYNEQFF
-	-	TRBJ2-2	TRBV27	TGTGCCAGCAGTTTCATAGAAAGCACCGGGGAGCTGTTTTTT	CASSFIESTGELFF
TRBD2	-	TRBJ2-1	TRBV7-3	TGTGCCAGCAGCTCCGGGAGGGCCTCCTACAATGAGCAGTTCTTC	CASSSGRASYNEQFF
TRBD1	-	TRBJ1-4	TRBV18	TGTGCCAGCCTCGAGGGACAGGGTTATGAAAAACTGTTTTTT	CASLEGQGYEKLFF
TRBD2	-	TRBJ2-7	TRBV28	TGTGCCAGCAGTTTATACGGGGCTAGCGGGGGATTTTACGAGCAGTACTTC	CASSLYGASGGFYEQYF
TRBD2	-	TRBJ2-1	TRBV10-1	TGCGCCAGCGGTGAGTCTCCCGGGGGACTAGTCGATGAGCAGTTCTTC	CASGESPGGLVDEQFF
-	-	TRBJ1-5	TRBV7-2	TGTGCCAGCAGCCCAGAAGGGGGGCCCCAGCATTTT	CASSPEGGPQHF
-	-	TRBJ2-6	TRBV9	TGTGCCAGCAGCGTGGAGGGATCTGGGGCCAACGTCCTGACTTTC	CASSVEGSGANVLTF
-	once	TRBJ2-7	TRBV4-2	TGTGCCAGCAGCCAAGAGAGGTCCTACGAGCAGTACTTC	CASSQERSYEQYF
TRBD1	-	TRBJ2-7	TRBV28	TGTGCCAGCAGTTTAGGGACAGGGTCCTACGAGCAGTACTTC	CASSLGTGSYEQYF
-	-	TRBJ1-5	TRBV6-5	TGTGCCAGCAGTCCGAGGGAGGCTCTGAATCAGCCCCAGCATTTT	CASSPREALNQPQHF